The subject of this entry is one T cell receptor beta chain. CDR1 is MNHEY, CDR2 SVGAGI, per germline. V shed 4 bases and J shed 1 base, with 16 bases lying between them. The CDR3 extends over 16 amino acids. The source of the sample is a study of blood T cell repertoires in COVID-19. Study context: From the United States, Italy and Spain came samples of acute and convalescent COVID-19. PBMCs, B-cell-depleted T cells, or T cells provided the cDNA or gDNA that made up the material.

Sequenced by immunoSEQ multiplex PCR; TCRdb stores in-frame clones only, minus some. The data show 70,000 to 80,000 clones, 82% seen once. Source material: peripheral blood. The rearrangement joins TRBV6-5 to TRBJ2-5; a possible D gene is TRBD2 (6 bases). The sequence came from an elderly woman with acute or convalescent COVID-19. The DNA of the CDR3 is TGTGCCAGCAGTTTGAATCCAGCGGGCGTCCAAGAGACCCAGTACTTC. Amino acids: CASSLNPAGVQETQYF.